The 13 T cell receptor beta chains reported below all come from one sample, sequenced in a study of shared clonotypes between healthy human individuals (dated by TCRdb to the early 2020s). Receptor amplification or capture employed the immunoSEQ multiplex PCR assay. TCRdb obtained this table from immuneACCESS and retained in-frame rearrangements with V and J assigned. These tables miss some clones; where compared with another copy, unresolved V genes account for less than half of the shortfall, and the remainder is unexplained. The sample yields under 1,100,000 clones; about 70% were counted once. About 1.5% of the sample comes from the top ten. The specimen sequenced was memory CD4+ T cells sorted from blood. What this sample's cell subset or site label stands for: CD45RA-negative fraction. Receptor source: a man aged 18-30 years in good health.

The CDR3 reads CASSVRQDSNYGYTF. The CDR3 DNA sequence: TGTGCCAGCAGCGTAAGGCAGGACTCTAACTATGGCTACACCTTC. This rearrangement joins TRBV9 to TRBJ1-2, with D unresolved. The length of the CDR3 is 15 residues. Germline CDR1 reads SGDLS; CDR2 reads YYNGEE. V was shortened by 1 base and J by 0 bases, with 10 bases between the two germline ends.

The chain recombines TRBV9 with TRBJ2-2; D may be TRBD2 (5 bases). Germline CDR1 SGDLS, CDR2 YYNGEE. CDR3 length: 14 residues. V was clipped by 0 bases and J by 4 bases, with 7 bases between them. CDR3 DNA sequence: TGTGCCAGCAGCGTAGGGAGGCTCACCGGGGAGCTGTTTTTT. It encodes CASSVGRLTGELFF. Together with reference TRBV9 and TRBJ2-2, the CDR3 gives the full variable domain: DSGVTQTPKHLITATGQRVTLRCSPRSGDLSVYWYQQSLDQGLQFLIQYYNGEERAKGNILERFSAQQFPDLHSELNLSSLELGDSALYFCASSVGRLTGELFFGEGSRLTVL.

V usage is TRBV30 and J usage is TRBJ1-3; no reliable D call. The CDR3 is 14 amino acids. CDR1 and CDR2 from the germline V gene are GTSNPN and SVGIG (reference sequence). The germline V and J ends were trimmed by 6 bases and 0 bases, with 12 bases remaining between them. The CDR3, as DNA: TGTGCCTGTACGAACCAAACCTCTGGAAACACCATATATTTT. This gives the protein CACTNQTSGNTIYF.

The chain recombines TRBV18 with TRBJ2-6, with 7 bases aligning to TRBD1. Trimming at V came to 6 bases and at J to 4 bases, leaving 6 bases not matched to a gene. Germline V gene data show CDR1 as KGHSH and CDR2 as LQKENI. The CDR3 covers 15 residues. CDR3 amino acids: CASSLGGAGANVLTF. The CDR3 region has the DNA TGTGCCAGCTCCCTAGGGGGCGCAGGGGCCAACGTCCTGACTTTC.

This chain's CDR3 is CASNEGLGEQYF. For the CDR3, the DNA is TGTGCCAGCAACGAGGGGCTTGGCGAGCAGTACTTC. The chain links TRBV6-1 to TRBJ2-7, with D perhaps assigned TRBD1 or TRBD2 (5 bases each). Trimming took 7 bases from V and 6 from J, leaving 13 bases between them. The CDR3 totals 12 residues. Germline values: CDR1 MNHNS, CDR2 SASEGT.

The chain is built from TRBV19 and TRBJ2-1; TRBD2 matches 8 bases. V lost 10 bases and J lost 4; bases outside the gene matches: 12. This CDR3 is built from 15 residues. Germline-derived CDR1 and CDR2 are LNHDA and SQIVND (reference sequence). CDR3 sequence (DNA): TGTGCCACCGCCAGTTCAGCGGGGGAATACAATGAGCAGTTCTTC. Translated, it gives CATASSAGEYNEQFF. The full variable domain, in which reference TRBV19 and TRBJ2-1 provide the parts outside the CDR3, is DGGITQSPKYLFRKEGQNVTLSCEQNLNHDAMYWYRQDPGQGLRLIYYSQIVNDFQKGDIAEGYSVSREKKESFPLTVTSAQKNPTAFYLCATASSAGEYNEQFFGPGTRLTVL.

V usage is TRBV5-5 and J usage is TRBJ1-1; D unclear. CDR3 size: 15 residues. CDR1 is SGHKS and CDR2 is YYEKEE in the germline V gene (reference sequence). The germline V and J ends were trimmed by 7 bases and 0 bases, with 16 bases remaining between them. CDR3 amino acids: CASDSDGLMNTEAFF. The CDR3 region has the DNA TGTGCCAGCGATTCAGACGGACTGATGAACACTGAAGCTTTCTTT.

About this clone: This specimen includes other DNA sequences encoding the same CDR3. V is TRBV7-8 and J is TRBJ2-3; 10 nucleotides line up with TRBD1. Germline CDR1 is SGHVS and CDR2 is FQNEAQ. V shed 5 bases and J 3 bases; nucleotides not matched to a gene: 2. The CDR3 covers 14 residues. DNA for the CDR3: TGTGCCAGCAGCCTGGGACAGGGGACAGATACGCAGTATTTT. The encoded protein is CASSLGQGTDTQYF. The full variable domain, completed using reference TRBV7-8 and TRBJ2-3, is GAGVSQSPRYKVAKRGQDVALRCDPISGHVSLFWYQQALGQGPEFLTYFQNEAQLDKSGLPSDRFFAERPEGSVSTLKIQRTQQEDSAVYLCASSLGQGTDTQYFGPGTRLTVL.

This clone occurred once. In DNA form, the CDR3 reads TGTGCCAGCAGTCAAGGTAGCCCGCCCTACGAGCAGTACTTC. The encoded protein is CASSQGSPPYEQYF. V and J are TRBV7-2 and TRBJ2-7; D unresolved. The germline gives CDR1 SGHTA, CDR2 FQGNSA. CDR3 length equals 14 residues. V lost 6 bases and J 2 bases, leaving 14 bases between the germline ends.

This rearrangement joins TRBV6-6 to TRBJ2-2; perhaps TRBD1 as D (6 bases). This CDR3 has 15 residues. Looked up from germline, CDR1 is MNHNY and CDR2 is SVGAGI (reference sequence). V lost 8 bases, J lost 6 bases, and 19 bases lay in between. CDR3 DNA: TGTGCCAGCCTCCAATTGAGAACAGGGTCCGGGGAGCTGTTTTTT. It codes for CASLQLRTGSGELFF.

V and J are TRBV5-1 and TRBJ1-6; 7 bases line up with TRBD1. The V gene end was trimmed by 3 bases and the J gene end by 6 bases; junction bases not matched to a gene: 9. Germline CDR1 SGHRS, CDR2 YFSETQ. This CDR3 is 16 amino acids long. DNA for the CDR3: TGCGCCAGCAGCTCAATGTCCGGGACAGCTAATTCACCCCTCCACTTT. The encoded protein is CASSSMSGTANSPLHF. The variable domain in full, completed from reference TRBV5-1 and TRBJ1-6, reads KAGVTQTPRYLIKTRGQQVTLSCSPISGHRSVSWYQQTPGQGLQFLFEYFSETQRNKGNFPGRFSGRQFSNSRSEMNVSTLELGDSALYLCASSSMSGTANSPLHFGNGTRLTVT.

This sequence joins TRBV6-1 and TRBJ2-2; 7 positions match TRBD1. With V trimmed by 4 bases and J by 4 bases, 3 bases remained unmatched. Germline CDR1 reads MNHNS; CDR2 reads SASEGT. This CDR3 comprises 14 residues. The DNA for the CDR3 is TGTGCCAGCAGTGGACAGGGCCCCACCGGGGAGCTGTTTTTT. It yields the protein CASSGQGPTGELFF.

V is TRBV28 and J is TRBJ2-7; TRBD1 agrees at 7 bases. The germline V gene has CDR1 MDHEN and CDR2 SYDVKM. The junction had 15 bases not matched to a gene; V was cut back by 6 bases and J by 4 bases. The CDR3 is 16 residues long. The CDR3 sequence is CASSSVRGPTRYEQYF. The CDR3 DNA sequence: TGTGCCAGCAGCTCCGTAAGGGGGCCCACTAGGTACGAGCAGTACTTC. The full variable domain, in which reference TRBV28 and TRBJ2-7 provide the parts outside the CDR3, is DVKVTQSSRYLVKRTGEKVFLECVQDMDHENMFWYRQDPGLGLRLIYFSYDVKMKEKGDIPEGYSVSREKKERFSLILESASTNQTSMYLCASSSVRGPTRYEQYFGPGTRLTVT.